The sequence of this T cell receptor (beta chain) was determined in a study of T cells in Graves' hyperthyroidism and ophthalmopathy. In making diagnoses, clinical symptoms, serum thyroxine and TRAb, thyroid ultrasound and orbital computed tomography were all used. Amplified TCR beta CDR3 regions came from RNA transcripts. HTBI primers drove first-round RT-PCR of the TCR CDR3. TCRdb itself ran the multiplex PCR reads through MiXCR, one entry per CDR3 protein. The profile shows about 640,000 distinct CDR3 sequences, about 20% of them singletons. With 1 base clipped from V and 2 bases from J, the junction kept 2 bases outside the gene matches. The CDR3 covers 13 residues. Germline CDR1 and CDR2: GTSNPN and SVGIG (reference sequence).

V gene TRBV30 combines with J gene TRBJ2-7, with 7 bases matching TRBD1. The sequenced material came from blood. The origin of this receptor is a man younger than 40 with Graves' ophthalmopathy. The CDR3 region has the DNA TGTGCCTGGAGTGCGGGACAGCCCTACGAGCAGTACTTC. Residues: CAWSAGQPYEQYF.